This T cell receptor (beta chain) was retrieved from a study of shared clonotypes between healthy human individuals. Study overall: A couple of female and a few male donors aged 18 to 49 were enrolled.

Germline V gene sequence: CDR1 SNHLY, CDR2 FYNNEI. V gave up 6 bases and J gave up 4 bases; unmatched junction bases: 2. The CDR3 totals 12 residues. An assay was performed, and its level was deep. Generated by immunoSEQ multiplex PCR, the TCRdb table keeps only in-frame clones and is missing some. This sample yields over 800,000 clones, of which approximately 92% are seen a single time; around 24% belongs to the top ten. Regarding this clone: Its antigen is not known. Other DNA sequences in this specimen translate into the identical CDR3.

The study, taken as a whole, reports: In the sorted subsets, rarefaction showed sequencing was incomplete despite large depth. The study generally estimated greater richness for naive than memory subsets.

Terminally differentiated effector memory CD45RA+ cells were excluded from the naive CD8 cells, which were CD45RO-negative and positively selected for CCR7. The chain links TRBV2 to TRBJ1-2, with TRBD1 matching over 7 bases. This receptor was taken from a man aged 30-40 years in good health. The sample was naive CD8+ T cells sorted from blood. The CDR3 loop reads CASRGTAYGYTF. CDR3 in DNA: TGTGCCAGCAGGGGGACAGCCTATGGCTACACCTTC.